Each of the 20 T cell receptor beta chains below was sequenced from the same sample in a study of response to subunit inactivated influenza vaccine. TCRdb reprocessed the RT-PCR reads via MiXCR and lists one record per CDR3 protein. In the table there are fewer than 700,000 distinct CDR3 sequences, approximately 12% of which are singletons. The material was PBMCs from blood, obtained more than 35 days after vaccination. All receptors come from a man aged 45-60 years who received an inactivated influenza vaccine.

This rearrangement joins TRBV5-1 to TRBJ2-2, with D unresolved. The CDR3 contains 13 residues. V was cut by 2 bases and J by 4 bases, with 6 bases left in between. Germline CDR1 is SGHRS and CDR2 is YFSETQ. CDR3 nucleotides: TGCGCCAGCAGCTTTAATCCCACCGGGGAGCTGTTTTTT. This codes for CASSFNPTGELFF.

The table lists this clonotype with a few counts. V and J are TRBV5-1 and TRBJ2-1; TRBD1 agrees at 9 bases. V trimming: 2 bases; J trimming: 3 bases; junction bases outside the gene matches: 6. CDR1 and CDR2 (germline): SGHRS, YFSETQ. The CDR3 length is 16 residues. CDR3 sequence: CASSLEDRGGYNEQFF. In DNA form, the CDR3 reads TGCGCCAGCAGCTTAGAGGACAGGGGAGGCTACAATGAGCAGTTCTTC.

This clonotype was recorded at least ten times. The rearrangement uses TRBV29-1 and TRBJ2-7; the D is unclear. Per germline, CDR1 SQVTM and CDR2 ANQGSEA. This CDR3 region has 12 residues. V dropped 7 bases and J dropped 3 bases, with 13 bases sitting between them. The CDR3 here is CSGRYTSYEQYF. In nucleotides, the CDR3 is TGCAGCGGCCGCTACACCAGCTACGAGCAGTACTTC.

This chain uses TRBV27 with TRBJ1-2; D is unresolved. In germline, CDR1 is MNHEY, CDR2 SMNVEV (reference sequence). The CDR3 length is 14 residues. V was shortened by 8 bases and J by 3 bases, with 16 bases between the two germline ends. CDR3: CASWPLNGHYGYTF. The DNA for the CDR3 is TGTGCCAGCTGGCCCCTTAATGGTCACTATGGCTACACCTTC.

V usage is TRBV12-3 or TRBV12-4 and J usage is TRBJ1-1; D is perhaps TRBD1 (5 bases). V was pared by 7 bases and J by 10 bases, with 19 bases between. The CDR3 sequence is 13 residues long. The CDR3 DNA follows: TGTGCCAGCATCCGGGATCCTTTGGGGGTAGCTTTCTTT. Translated: CASIRDPLGVAFF.

This clonotype showed up just a few times. This chain uses TRBV15 with TRBJ2-7, with D perhaps TRBD2 (5 bases). The germline V gene encodes CDR1 LNHNV and CDR2 YYDKDF (reference sequence). V lost 3 bases and J lost 0, with 9 bases in between. The CDR3 runs to 14 residues. The CDR3 sequence: CATSREASSYEQYF. CDR3 sequence (DNA): TGTGCCACCAGCAGGGAGGCCAGCTCCTACGAGCAGTACTTC.

This clonotype was counted between two and nine times. The chain has TRBV29-1 and TRBJ2-2; D is perhaps TRBD1 or TRBD2 (5 bases each). The V gene lost 5 bases and the J gene lost 11 bases, with 15 bases spanning the gap. From germline, CDR1 is SQVTM and CDR2 ANQGSEA. The CDR3 spans 12 residues. This chain's CDR3 is CSVSGRSSELFF. CDR3 nucleotide sequence: TGCAGCGTTTCGGGACGGTCCAGCGAGCTGTTTTTT.

This clonotype was observed many times. This chain connects TRBV6-1 to TRBJ2-7, with TRBD2 matching 9 bases. Looked up from germline, CDR1 is MNHNS and CDR2 is SASEGT. This CDR3 is 14 amino acids long. With 7 bases clipped from V and 8 bases from J, the junction kept 12 bases outside the gene matches. DNA for the CDR3: TGTGCCAGCACGAATCTAGCGGGAAGCGTCAAGCAGTACTTC. Residues: CASTNLAGSVKQYF.

The CDR3 sequence is CASSLPDGELFF. In DNA, the CDR3 is TGTGCCAGCAGCTTGCCCGACGGGGAGCTGTTTTTT. The chain has TRBV5-4 and TRBJ2-2, with D unresolved. The CDR3 is 12 residues long. Germline-derived CDR1 and CDR2 are SGHNT and YYREEE (reference sequence). V was clipped by 1 base and J by 7 bases, with 5 bases between them.

At least ten counts were recorded for this clonotype. The genes are TRBV5-5 and TRBJ1-5; D gene unclear. This CDR3 region has 14 residues. V lost 0 bases and J lost 3, with 7 bases in between. Germline CDR1 is SGHKS and CDR2 is YYEKEE (reference sequence). CDR3 sequence: CASSLDRPNQPQHF. DNA of the CDR3: TGTGCCAGCAGCTTGGACAGACCCAATCAGCCCCAGCATTTT. Drawing the rest from reference TRBV5-5 and TRBJ1-5, the complete variable domain is DAGVTQSPTHLIKTRGQQVTLRCSPISGHKSVSWYQQVLGQGPQFIFQYYEKEERGRGNFPDRFSARQFPNYSSELNVNALLLGDSALYLCASSLDRPNQPQHFGDGTRLSIL.

The J gene is TRBJ1-1, the V gene TRBV18, with D maybe TRBD1 (5 bases). Germline assignment: CDR1 KGHSH and CDR2 LQKENI. The CDR3 spans 12 residues. Trimming left V 3 bases short and J 8 bases short, with 10 bases between. CDR3 amino acids: CASSPFKGEAFF. Written as DNA, the CDR3 is TGTGCCAGCTCACCTTTCAAGGGGGAAGCTTTCTTT.

This clonotype was seen a few times. The CDR3: CASSPVRSTDTQYF. The CDR3 coding sequence is TGTGCCAGCAGCCCTGTTCGGAGCACAGATACGCAGTATTTT. V gene TRBV5-6 combines with J gene TRBJ2-3; D call uncertain. CDR3 size: 14 residues. CDR1 SGHDT and CDR2 YYEEEE come from the germline V gene. V was shortened by 4 bases and J by 0 bases, with 9 bases between the two germline ends.

The J gene is TRBJ2-3, the V gene TRBV7-8; 8 nucleotides align to TRBD2. V shed 8 bases and J 0 bases; nucleotides not matched to a gene: 7. The CDR3 loop spans 15 amino acids. In germline, CDR1 is SGHVS, CDR2 FQNEAQ. The CDR3, as DNA: TGTGCCAGCCGGCCCCGGGGGGGGAGCACAGATACGCAGTATTTT. Its protein is CASRPRGGSTDTQYF.

This clonotype was detected many times. The CDR3 nucleotides read TGTGCCAGCAGCTTCCCCGGGACAGGGAGTTACACAGATACGCAGTATTTT. Encoded protein: CASSFPGTGSYTDTQYF. The rearrangement links TRBV7-2 to TRBJ2-3; 9 nucleotides match TRBD1. The CDR3 has 17 residues. Germline V gives CDR1 SGHTA, CDR2 FQGNSA. The junction had 9 bases not matched to a gene; V was cut back by 3 bases and J by 2 bases.

The V gene is TRBV6-2 or TRBV6-3, the J gene TRBJ1-2; tentatively, D is TRBD1 (6 bases). V gave up 4 bases and J gave up 4 bases, with 16 bases separating them. This CDR3 spans 15 amino acids. CDR1 and CDR2 from the germline V gene are MNHEY and SVGEGT. This chain's CDR3 is CASSSLGQTLYGYTF. The CDR3 region has the DNA TGTGCCAGCAGTTCTTTAGGACAGACCCTCTATGGCTACACCTTC.

This clonotype came up a few times. The V call is TRBV7-8, the J call TRBJ2-3, with a weak D call TRBD1 (5 bases). CDR1 and CDR2 (germline): SGHVS, FQNEAQ. CDR3 size: 16 residues. Trimming took off 5 bases at V and 8 bases at J, with 23 bases between the two ends. The chain's CDR3 is CASSEGADLGLGTQYF. The DNA for the CDR3 is TGTGCCAGCAGCGAAGGGGCTGACCTCGGCTTGGGTACGCAGTATTTT. Full variable domain (missing parts from reference TRBV7-8 and TRBJ2-3): GAGVSQSPRYKVAKRGQDVALRCDPISGHVSLFWYQQALGQGPEFLTYFQNEAQLDKSGLPSDRFFAERPEGSVSTLKIQRTQQEDSAVYLCASSEGADLGLGTQYFGPGTRLTVL.

The chain recombines TRBV21-1 with TRBJ2-7; the D call in the table, TRBD1, was not verified against the DNA. TRBV21-1 is noted as a pseudogene. The CDR3 is made up of 15 amino acids. In DNA form, the CDR3 reads TGTGCCAGCAGCAATCAGGACCCCTGCTCCTACGAGCAGTACTTC. This gives the protein CASSNQDPCSYEQYF.

This chain links TRBV3-1 with TRBJ2-7; TRBD1 matches 9 bases. The trim removed 7 bases at V and 6 bases at J, leaving 10 bases unmatched. Germline-derived CDR1 and CDR2 are LGHDT and YNNKEL (reference sequence). The CDR3 has 14 residues. The CDR3 nucleotides read TGTGCCAGCACCCTTGGGACAGGGCGCTCCGAGCAGTACTTC. Its translation: CASTLGTGRSEQYF.

This clonotype was detected a few times. The chain's CDR3 is CSVPDSYNEQFF. CDR3 in DNA: TGCAGTGTCCCCGACAGTTACAATGAGCAGTTCTTC. The V and J genes are TRBV20-1 and TRBJ2-1; D is perhaps TRBD1 (5 bases). The germline V gene encodes CDR1 DFQATT and CDR2 SNEGSKA (reference sequence). V lost 7 bases, J lost 4 bases, and 11 bases lay in between. The CDR3 covers 12 residues.

This clonotype was recorded a few times. V is TRBV7-6 and J is TRBJ1-2; D uncertain. Trimming left V 6 bases short and J 4 bases short, with 12 bases between. Germline loops: CDR1 SGHVS, CDR2 FNYEAQ. The CDR3 extends over 13 amino acids. The CDR3 reads CASSPRHIYGYTF. Written as DNA, the CDR3 is TGTGCCAGCAGTCCAAGACATATCTATGGCTACACCTTC.